These T cell receptor beta chains were read from a single sample in a study of beta chain features in type 1 diabetes. Method: immunoSEQ multiplex PCR; TCRdb's copy keeps in-frame clones and lacks some. The table lists about 300,000 clones, approximately 8% of them singletons. Input material: central memory CD4+ T cells from blood. Receptors were obtained from a woman in her late teens or twenties in good health. The CDR3 runs from the conserved cysteine through the conserved F or W. Each record gives: D gene, J gene, V gene, clone size, CDR3 protein, CDR3 DNA. D genes are given only for firm matches. Not every row has a clone size; where given, it reads once, few, many or a size class.

>.|TRBJ1-4|TRBV6-1|.
CASSEIQEIEKLFF
TGTGCCAGCAGTGAGATACAGGAGATTGAAAAACTGTTTTTT
>.|TRBJ1-2|TRBV28|.
CASSVQGGYGYTF
TGTGCCAGCAGTGTACAGGGAGGCTATGGCTACACCTTC
>.|TRBJ1-2|TRBV15|many
CATSRTGARGYTF
TGTGCCACCAGCAGGACTGGGGCCCGCGGCTACACCTTC
>.|TRBJ1-5|TRBV4-2|many
CASSQVQFGQPQHF
TGTGCCAGCAGCCAAGTCCAGTTTGGACAGCCCCAGCATTTT
>.|TRBJ2-1|TRBV9|.
CASSATGVNEQFF
TGTGCCAGCAGCGCGACCGGGGTTAATGAGCAGTTCTTC
>.|TRBJ1-2|TRBV15|.
CATSFRIGAPGYRYGYTF
TGTGCCACCAGCTTTCGGATAGGGGCGCCGGGTTATAGGTATGGCTACACCTTC
>.|TRBJ2-5|TRBV28|few
CASSLWQGQTQYF
TGTGCCAGCAGTTTATGGCAGGGCCAGACCCAGTACTTC
>.|TRBJ2-5|TRBV7-2|few
CASSLQGLGETQYF
TGTGCCAGCAGCTTGCAGGGGCTGGGGGAGACCCAGTACTTC
>.|TRBJ1-3|TRBV18|.
CASSPRAISGNTIYF
TGTGCCAGCTCACCCCGGGCTATCTCTGGAAACACCATATATTTT
>.|TRBJ1-2|TRBV5-1|few
CASSLGDTLYGYTF
TGCGCCAGCAGCTTGGGGGACACTCTCTATGGCTACACCTTC
>TRBD2|TRBJ2-3|TRBV6-6|.
CASSYSGGSADTQYF
TGTGCCAGCAGTTACTCCGGCGGGAGCGCAGATACGCAGTATTTT
>.|TRBJ1-2|TRBV6-6|many
CASRLQGRDYGYTF
TGTGCCAGCAGGCTCCAGGGCCGGGACTATGGCTACACCTTC
>.|TRBJ2-3|TRBV7-9|.
CASSSSAMQYF
TGTGCCAGCAGCTCCTCCGCGATGCAGTATTTT
>.|TRBJ2-1|TRBV7-3|many
CASSSGNEQFF
TGTGCCAGCAGCTCCGGCAATGAGCAGTTCTTC
>TRBD1|TRBJ2-1|TRBV18|.
CASSPRDAGGFTNEQFF
TGTGCCAGCTCACCACGAGACGCAGGGGGTTTTACTAATGAGCAGTTCTTC
>TRBD1|TRBJ1-1|TRBV7-6|.
CASSSQGAVGTEAFF
TGTGCCAGCAGCTCCCAGGGGGCGGTCGGCACTGAAGCTTTCTTT
>.|TRBJ2-1|TRBV2|.
CASVLGARASHEQFF
TGTGCCAGCGTTCTCGGGGCCAGGGCTAGCCATGAGCAGTTCTTC
>.|TRBJ1-6|TRBV18|few
CASSGRSNNSPLHF
TGTGCCAGCTCAGGCAGGTCAAATAATTCACCCCTCCACTTT
>.|TRBJ2-7|TRBV29-1|.
CSVETTADEQYF
TGCAGCGTTGAAACCACCGCGGACGAGCAGTACTTC
>.|TRBJ2-5|TRBV5-1|many
CASSLDQETQYF
TGCGCCAGCAGCTTGGACCAAGAGACCCAGTACTTC
>TRBD2|TRBJ2-3|TRBV9|.
CASSDGRGVAADTQYF
TGTGCCAGCAGCGACGGACGGGGGGTCGCGGCAGATACGCAGTATTTT
>.|TRBJ2-5|TRBV5-1|.
CASSFAGTEQETQYF
TGCGCCAGCAGCTTCGCCGGGACTGAGCAAGAGACCCAGTACTTC
>.|TRBJ2-5|TRBV18|many
CASSQGPLETQYF
TGTGCCAGTTCCCAGGGGCCCCTGGAGACCCAGTACTTC
>.|TRBJ1-3|TRBV9|.
CASSVSRRVAGNTIYF
TGTGCCAGCAGCGTAAGTCGTCGGGTGGCTGGAAACACCATATATTTT
>.|TRBJ1-4|TRBV7-8|few
CASSLARDGYEKLFF
TGTGCCAGCAGCTTGGCGAGGGACGGGTATGAAAAACTGTTTTTT
>TRBD1|TRBJ1-1|TRBV28|few
CASSFYTGTALNTEAFF
TGTGCCAGCAGTTTTTATACCGGGACAGCCTTGAACACTGAAGCTTTCTTT